This TCR beta chain was identified in a study of Ad26.COV2.S vaccination and SARS-CoV-2 variants. About the research overall: Once or twice, 56 days apart, Ad26.COV2.S was delivered intramuscularly.

Treatment in this sample: 15 to 20 received Ad26.COV2.S at low or high dose, single or two shots; about 5 received placebo; per-sample allocation not given. Sampling occurred on day 63 after the first vaccine or placebo injection. A Boston adult aged 18-55 years was the donor. It was Wuhan-strain SARS-CoV-2 spike that the Ad26 vaccine vector expressed. Study-wide results and limits: Placebo recipients had lower spike-specific TCR breadth than vaccine recipients.

This clone has only one observation. The antigen is unknown. Method: immunoSEQ multiplex PCR; TCRdb's copy keeps in-frame clones and lacks some. This repertoire shows about 280,000 clones, over 75% found once; its top ten account for more than 2.5%. This sequence was found in a person between 18 and 59 years old who received the Ad26.COV2.S COVID-19 vaccine or a placebo. The material was peripheral blood, obtained in a trial of Ad26.COV2.S vaccine versus placebo.

The chain's CDR3 is CASSFPTSGANTGELFF. The CDR3 DNA follows: TGTGCCAGCAGCTTCCCGACTAGCGGGGCAAACACCGGGGAGCTGTTTTTT. The V gene is TRBV7-2, the J gene TRBJ2-2; 11 positions agree with TRBD2. Germline assignment: CDR1 SGHTA and CDR2 FQGNSA. CDR3 length: 17 residues. V trimming: 3 bases; J trimming: 2 bases; junction bases outside the gene matches: 5.